The present T cell receptor beta chain was sequenced within a study of blood T cell repertoires in COVID-19. Study-level information: The study drew acute and convalescent COVID-19 samples from the United States, Italy and Spain. The cDNA or gDNA used as material had been derived from T cells, B-cell-depleted T cells, or PBMCs.

Generated by immunoSEQ multiplex PCR, the TCRdb table keeps only in-frame clones and is missing some. The sample has 25,000 to 30,000 clones, 75% to 90% seen once; the top ten hold around 9.1%. Per germline, CDR1 MGHRA and CDR2 YSYEKL. The CDR3 has 15 amino acids. After removal of 6 bases from V and 0 bases from J, the junction contained 6 bases not matched to a gene. This TCR was recovered from a man aged 60 to 75 with acute or convalescent COVID-19. Specimen: peripheral blood. The gene calls are TRBV4-1 and TRBJ1-1; the match to TRBD1 covers 8 bases. In DNA form, the CDR3 reads TGCGCCAGCAGTCGAGGACAGGGAATGAACACTGAAGCTTTCTTT. It codes for CASSRGQGMNTEAFF.